A selection of T cell receptor beta chains follows, all from one sample in a study of regulatory T cells in long-lasting Graves disease. TCRdb re-derived calls from the multiplex PCR reads in MiXCR, one entry per CDR3 protein. The table shows 400,000 to 500,000 distinct CDR3 sequences, with more than 12% occurring only once. The same data also went into a second study, on T cells in Graves' hyperthyroidism and ophthalmopathy.

Specimen: peripheral blood mononuclear cells (PBMCs), collected at new diagnosis, from a patient treated with antithyroid drugs. The receptors come from a woman aged 30 to 39 with Graves disease. Both conserved end residues are part of each CDR3. A row's size may be missing; if present it is once, few, many or a size class.

v_call: TRBV12-3/TRBV12-4
clone_size: few
j_call: .
cdr3_aa: CASSPQGPRETQYF

v_call: TRBV12-3/TRBV12-4
clone_size: .
j_call: TRBJ2-1
cdr3_aa: CASSSGTPSYNEQFF

v_call: TRBV20-1
clone_size: many
j_call: TRBJ2-1
cdr3_aa: CSARTITGSSYNEQFF

v_call: TRBV15
clone_size: .
j_call: TRBJ1-5
cdr3_aa: CATSRAPGDTNQPQHF

v_call: TRBV27
clone_size: .
j_call: TRBJ2-7
cdr3_aa: CASRGASGRASRYEQYF

v_call: TRBV4-2
clone_size: few
j_call: TRBJ1-2
cdr3_aa: CASSQRNGLTTGVGYTF

v_call: TRBV5-4
clone_size: once
j_call: TRBJ2-2
cdr3_aa: CASSIQGANTGELFF

v_call: TRBV6-1
clone_size: .
j_call: TRBJ2-3
cdr3_aa: CASSLWRGTTDTQYF

v_call: TRBV10-2
clone_size: many
j_call: TRBJ2-7
cdr3_aa: CASKGLAGVEQYF

v_call: TRBV7-9
clone_size: few
j_call: TRBJ1-4
cdr3_aa: CASSLALQWSEKLFF

v_call: TRBV7-9
clone_size: .
j_call: TRBJ1-5
cdr3_aa: CASSLFFQPQHF

v_call: TRBV4-1
clone_size: few
j_call: TRBJ1-3
cdr3_aa: CASRRQAEGGNTIYF